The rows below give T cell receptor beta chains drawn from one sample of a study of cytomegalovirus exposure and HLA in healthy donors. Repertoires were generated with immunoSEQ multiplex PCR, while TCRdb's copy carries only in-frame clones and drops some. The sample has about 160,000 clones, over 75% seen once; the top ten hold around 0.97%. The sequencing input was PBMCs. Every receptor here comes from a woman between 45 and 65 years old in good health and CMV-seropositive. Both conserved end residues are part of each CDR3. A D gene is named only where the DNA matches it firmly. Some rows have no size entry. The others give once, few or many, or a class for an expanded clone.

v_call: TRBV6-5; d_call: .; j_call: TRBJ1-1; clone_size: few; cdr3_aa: CASSMTVNTEAFF; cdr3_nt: TGTGCCAGCAGCATGACAGTGAACACTGAAGCTTTCTTT
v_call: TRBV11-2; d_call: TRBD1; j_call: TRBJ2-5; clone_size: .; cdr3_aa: CASSVQGLRETQYF; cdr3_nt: TGTGCCAGCAGCGTACAGGGGCTGCGTGAGACCCAGTACTTC
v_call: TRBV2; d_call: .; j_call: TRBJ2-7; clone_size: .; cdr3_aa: CASRGAGVQYEQYF; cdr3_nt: TGTGCCAGCAGGGGGGCGGGGGTTCAGTACGAGCAGTACTTC
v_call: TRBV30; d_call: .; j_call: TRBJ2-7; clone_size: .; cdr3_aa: CAWSPGSFYEQYF; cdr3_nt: TGTGCCTGGAGTCCGGGATCATTCTACGAGCAGTACTTC
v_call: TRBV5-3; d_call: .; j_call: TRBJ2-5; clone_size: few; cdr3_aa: CARSQGEETQYF; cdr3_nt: TGTGCCAGAAGTCAGGGTGAAGAGACCCAGTACTTC
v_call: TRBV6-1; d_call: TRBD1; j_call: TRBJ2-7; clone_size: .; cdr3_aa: CASCGTGCTYEQYF; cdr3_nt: TGTGCCAGCTGTGGGACAGGGTGCACCTACGAGCAGTACTTC
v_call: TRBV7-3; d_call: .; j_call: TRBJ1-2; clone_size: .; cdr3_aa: CASSLGPGEVTPYGYTF; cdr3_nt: TGTGCCAGCAGCTTAGGTCCCGGAGAGGTTACCCCCTATGGCTACACCTTC
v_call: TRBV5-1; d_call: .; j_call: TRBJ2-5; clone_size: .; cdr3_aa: CASSTQVGETQYF; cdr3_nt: TGCGCCAGCAGCACCCAGGTCGGAGAGACCCAGTACTTC
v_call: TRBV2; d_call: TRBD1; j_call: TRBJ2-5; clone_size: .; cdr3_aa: CASSGTEQETQYF; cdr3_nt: TGTGCCAGCAGCGGGACAGAACAAGAGACCCAGTACTTC
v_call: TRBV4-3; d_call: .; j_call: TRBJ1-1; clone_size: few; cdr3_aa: CASSQDWGTLNTEAFF; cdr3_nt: TGCGCCAGCAGCCAAGATTGGGGGACATTGAACACTGAAGCTTTCTTT